Listed here are 6 T cell receptor beta chains from one sample, sequenced in a study of CD8+CD57+ T cells in acquired aplastic anemia. Profiling of TCR beta VDJ combinations and CDR3 sequences used genomic DNA as template. MiXCR, run by TCRdb on the reads, gives a single entry per CDR3 protein. This sample yields over 150,000 distinct CDR3 sequences, of which roughly 49% are seen a single time; about an eighth belongs to the top ten. Selection for sequencing was limited to patients who had shown CD8+CD57+ cell expansion by flow cytometry. Material for sequencing was sorted CD4+, CD8+, or CD8+CD57+ T cells (not recorded which) from PBMCs. These receptors originate from a human donor with aplastic anemia.

This clonotype has at least ten counts. For the CDR3, the DNA is TGTGCCAGCAGTGACTCGGCTAGCGGGGGGGCAGATACGCAGTATTTT. Translated: CASSDSASGGADTQYF. This chain connects TRBV6-4 to TRBJ2-3; TRBD2 matches at 12 bases. The junction had 2 bases not matched to a gene; V was cut back by 0 bases and J by 4 bases. This CDR3 region has 16 residues. From germline, CDR1 is MRHNA and CDR2 SNTAGT.

This clonotype was counted between two and nine times. V is TRBV19 and J is TRBJ1-1; tentatively, D is TRBD1 (5 bases). Trimming removed 5 bases from V and 4 bases from J, with 14 bases in between. Germline V gives CDR1 LNHDA, CDR2 SQIVND (reference sequence). The CDR3 loop spans 14 amino acids. DNA of the CDR3: TGTGCCAGTAGTCCGGGACGTAGGACCACTGAAGCTTTCTTT. Amino acid sequence: CASSPGRRTTEAFF.

This clonotype was detected a few times. V and J are TRBV27 and TRBJ1-6, with D possibly TRBD1 on 6 matching bases. V lost 5 bases, J lost 0 bases, and 20 bases lay in between. Germline V lookup: CDR1 MNHEY, CDR2 SMNVEV (reference sequence). CDR3 length: 19 amino acids. CDR3 protein: CASSGPGRGQTSYNSPLHF. CDR3 coding DNA: TGTGCCAGCAGTGGTCCGGGCAGGGGCCAAACCTCCTATAATTCACCCCTCCACTTT.

The rearrangement uses TRBV20-1 and TRBJ2-7; 10 bases are shared with TRBD2. Per the germline V gene, CDR1 is DFQATT and CDR2 is SNEGSKA (reference sequence). The trim removed 7 bases at V and 0 bases at J, leaving 6 bases unmatched. This CDR3 has 14 amino acids. DNA for the CDR3: TGCAGTGGTGAGGGACTAGCGAGCTCCTACGAGCAGTACTTC. The encoded protein is CSGEGLASSYEQYF.

This clonotype was observed at least ten times. The chain joins TRBV6-4 to TRBJ2-5, with TRBD2 identical over 7 bases. The germline V gene has CDR1 MRHNA and CDR2 SNTAGT. The V and J ends lost 0 bases and 3 bases, in that order; junction bases with no gene match: 7. There are 16 residues in the CDR3. Here the CDR3 DNA reads TGTGCCAGCAGTGACTCGAGCGGTGGGGGGGAAGAGACCCAGTACTTC. Its translation: CASSDSSGGGEETQYF.

The sample holds many counts of this clonotype. The chain has TRBV19 and TRBJ2-1; the D gene is possibly TRBD1 (6 bases). The length of the CDR3 is 14 residues. Germline values: CDR1 LNHDA, CDR2 SQIVND (reference sequence). The V and J ends lost 5 bases and 5 bases respectively, with 13 bases between them. The CDR3 is CASSLRTVHNEQFF. The CDR3 bases are TGTGCCAGTAGTCTTCGGACAGTTCACAATGAGCAGTTCTTC.